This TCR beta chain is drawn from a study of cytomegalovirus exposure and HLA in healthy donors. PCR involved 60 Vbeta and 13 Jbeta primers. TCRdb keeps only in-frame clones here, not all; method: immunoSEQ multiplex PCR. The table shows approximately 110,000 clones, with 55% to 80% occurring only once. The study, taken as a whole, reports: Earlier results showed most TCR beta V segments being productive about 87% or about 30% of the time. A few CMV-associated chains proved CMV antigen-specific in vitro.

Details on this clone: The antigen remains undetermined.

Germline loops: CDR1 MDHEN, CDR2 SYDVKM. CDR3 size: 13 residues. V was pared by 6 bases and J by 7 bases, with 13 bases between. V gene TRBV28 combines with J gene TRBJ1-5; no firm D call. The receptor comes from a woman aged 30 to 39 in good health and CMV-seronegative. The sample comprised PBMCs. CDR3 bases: TGTGCCAGCAGACCGGCGACTTACCAGCCCCAGCATTTT. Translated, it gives CASRPATYQPQHF. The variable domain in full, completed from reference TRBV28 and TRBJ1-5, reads DVKVTQSSRYLVKRTGEKVFLECVQDMDHENMFWYRQDPGLGLRLIYFSYDVKMKEKGDIPEGYSVSREKKERFSLILESASTNQTSMYLCASRPATYQPQHFGDGTRLSIL.